This TCR beta chain was sequenced during a study of shared clonotypes between healthy human individuals. Clones were sequenced by immunoSEQ multiplex PCR, and TCRdb holds only the in-frame ones, with some missing. The data hold about 1.1 million clones, with approximately 78% observed a single time. This clone was detected only a few times. This CDR3 is also generated by other DNA sequences in the sample. The clonotype was recovered from a man aged 18 to 30 in good health. Some clones in this sample may be carry-over from other donors' samples. Material: memory CD4+ T cells from PBMCs. Indicated subset: CD45RA-negative fraction.

CDR3 sequence reads: CASSLGSTDTQYF. As DNA, the CDR3 is TGTGCCAGCAGCTTAGGCAGCACAGATACGCAGTATTTT. The chain links TRBV7-2 to TRBJ2-3; no definite D call. The V gene lost 1 base and the J gene lost 0 bases, with 2 bases spanning the gap. Germline values: CDR1 SGHTA, CDR2 FQGNSA. The CDR3 covers 13 residues.